The T cell receptor beta chain under discussion was sequenced for a study of T cell responses to AZD1222 COVID-19 vaccine. CDR1 is LGHDT and CDR2 is YNNKEL in the germline V gene (reference sequence). The CDR3 extends over 14 amino acids. V was shortened by 1 base and J by 9 bases, with 13 bases between the two germline ends. In the case of this clone: Its antigen is unidentified.

Findings and caveats of the study: Within unmutated variant regions lay the reported targets of nearly half of spike-specific TCRs. Only after the peak T cell response were repertoires sampled. The donors showed a predominance of white British ancestry and of females, with possible underestimation of clonal diversity. Spike-specific TCR breadth and depth went up after people got two AZD1222 doses.

Method: immunoSEQ multiplex PCR; TCRdb's copy keeps in-frame clones and lacks some. Here the sample spans tens of thousands of clones, approximately 83% being singletons. The rearrangement uses TRBV3-1 (or the pseudogene TRBV3-2) and TRBJ2-1, with D uncertain. The sample was peripheral blood, taken on day 0 of AZD1222 vaccination. The sequence was obtained from an adult in good health. CDR3 in amino acids: CASSQGWLNREQFF. The DNA of the CDR3 is TGTGCCAGCAGCCAAGGGTGGTTGAATCGTGAGCAGTTCTTC.